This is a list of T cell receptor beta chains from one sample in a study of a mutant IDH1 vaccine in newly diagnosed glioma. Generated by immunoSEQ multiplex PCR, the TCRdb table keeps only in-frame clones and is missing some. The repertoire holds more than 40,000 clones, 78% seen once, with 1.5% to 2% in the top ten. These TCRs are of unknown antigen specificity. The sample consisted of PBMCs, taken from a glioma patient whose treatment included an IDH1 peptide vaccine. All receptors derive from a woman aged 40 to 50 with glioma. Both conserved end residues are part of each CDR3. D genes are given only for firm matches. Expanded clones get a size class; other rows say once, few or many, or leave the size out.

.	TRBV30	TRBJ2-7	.	CAYWTARAQYF	TGTGCCTACTGGACTGCACGGGCGCAGTACTTC
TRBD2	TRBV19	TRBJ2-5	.	CASTPGGQETQYF	TGTGCCAGTACCCCGGGGGGACAAGAGACCCAGTACTTC
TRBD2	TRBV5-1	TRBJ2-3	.	CASSQKTSGEFTDTQYF	TGCGCCAGCAGCCAAAAGACTAGCGGGGAATTCACAGATACGCAGTATTTT
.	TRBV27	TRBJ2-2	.	CASSLKGLYTGELFF	TGTGCCAGCAGTTTAAAGGGACTGTACACCGGGGAGCTGTTTTTT
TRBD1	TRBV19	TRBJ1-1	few	CASSLGQALYTEAFF	TGTGCCAGTAGTTTGGGACAGGCATTGTACACTGAAGCTTTCTTT
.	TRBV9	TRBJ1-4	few	CASSRGYEKLFF	TGTGCCAGCAGCAGAGGGTATGAAAAACTGTTTTTT
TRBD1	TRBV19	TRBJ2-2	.	CASSSASGTGGTGELFF	TGTGCCAGTAGTTCTGCCTCCGGGACAGGGGGCACCGGGGAGCTGTTTTTT
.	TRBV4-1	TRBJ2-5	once	CASSQEVGREETQYF	TGCGCCAGCAGCCAAGAAGTGGGGCGAGAGGAGACCCAGTACTTC
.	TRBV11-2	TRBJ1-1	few	CASSLMRGGNTEAFF	TGTGCCAGCAGCTTAATGCGAGGCGGCAACACTGAAGCTTTCTTT
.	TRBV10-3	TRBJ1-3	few	CAISGRESGNTIYF	TGTGCCATCAGCGGGCGTGAGTCTGGAAACACCATATATTTT
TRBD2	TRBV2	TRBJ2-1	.	CASRGLAGLYEQFF	TGTGCCAGCAGAGGACTAGCGGGGCTTTATGAGCAGTTCTTC
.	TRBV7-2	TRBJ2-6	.	CASSLGITASGANVLTF	TGTGCCAGCAGCTTAGGCATTACAGCCTCTGGGGCCAACGTCCTGACTTTC
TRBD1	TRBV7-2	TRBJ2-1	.	CASSLAPGTGGNEQFF	TGTGCCAGCAGCTTAGCGCCCGGGACAGGGGGAAATGAGCAGTTCTTC
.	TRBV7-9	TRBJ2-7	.	CASSSAARSYEQYF	TGTGCCAGCAGCTCGGCGGCGCGGTCCTACGAGCAGTACTTC
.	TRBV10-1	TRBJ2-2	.	CASSPDREGAGELFF	TGCGCCAGCAGTCCAGACAGGGAGGGGGCCGGGGAGCTGTTTTTT
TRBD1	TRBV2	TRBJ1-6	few	CASSGRGDREMSYNSPLHF	TGTGCCAGCAGCGGAAGGGGTGACAGGGAAATGTCCTATAATTCACCCCTCCACTTT
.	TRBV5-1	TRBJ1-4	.	CASSPRAGSTNEKLFF	TGCGCCAGCAGTCCCCGGGCCGGCTCAACTAATGAAAAACTGTTTTTT
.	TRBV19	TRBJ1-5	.	CATLTRYSNQPQHF	TGTGCCACCCTGACCCGATATAGCAATCAGCCCCAGCATTTT
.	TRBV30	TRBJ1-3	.	CAWSDLGGNTIYF	TGTGCCTGGAGTGACCTTGGGGGAAACACCATATATTTT
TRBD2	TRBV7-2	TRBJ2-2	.	CASSLNSGGSGELFF	TGTGCCAGCAGCCTAAATAGCGGGGGGTCCGGGGAGCTGTTTTTT
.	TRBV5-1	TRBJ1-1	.	CASSSDINTEAFF	TGCGCCAGCAGCTCCGACATTAACACTGAAGCTTTCTTT
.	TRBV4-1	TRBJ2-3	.	CASSQGMTDTQYF	TGCGCCAGCAGCCAAGGGATGACAGATACGCAGTATTTT
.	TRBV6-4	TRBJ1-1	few	CASSTSELNTEAFF	TGTGCCAGCAGTACCTCGGAACTGAACACTGAAGCTTTCTTT
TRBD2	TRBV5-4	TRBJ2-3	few	CATELGGSGGFTDTQYF	TGTGCCACCGAGCTTGGTGGTAGCGGGGGGTTCACAGATACGCAGTATTTT
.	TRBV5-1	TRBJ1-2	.	CASSLALLTVNYGYTF	TGCGCCAGCAGCTTGGCTCTTTTAACAGTGAACTATGGCTACACCTTC
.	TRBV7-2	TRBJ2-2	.	CASSPLATVNTGELFF	TGTGCCAGCAGCCCCCTTGCGACGGTGAACACCGGGGAGCTGTTTTTT
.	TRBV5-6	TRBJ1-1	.	CASSLGVNTEAFF	TGTGCCAGCAGCTTGGGGGTGAACACTGAAGCTTTCTTT
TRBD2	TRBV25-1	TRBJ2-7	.	CASSPGWTRGYEQYF	TGTGCCAGCAGTCCGGGGTGGACTAGGGGCTACGAGCAGTACTTC
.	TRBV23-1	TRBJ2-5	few	CASSQSHSPTGWETQYF	TGCGCCAGCAGTCAATCGCACTCCCCCACAGGGTGGGAGACCCAGTACTTC
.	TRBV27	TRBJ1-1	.	CASSPGTQDTEAFF	TGTGCCAGCAGTCCCGGAACTCAGGACACTGAAGCTTTCTTT
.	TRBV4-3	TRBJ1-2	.	CASSQATQTTF	TGCGCCAGCAGCCAAGCAACTCAGACCACCTTC
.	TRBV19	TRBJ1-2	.	CASKVRADYGYTF	TGTGCCAGTAAGGTTAGAGCCGACTATGGCTACACCTTC
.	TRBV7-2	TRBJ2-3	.	CASSLLPRGGDTQYF	TGTGCCAGCAGCTTACTCCCCCGAGGGGGAGATACGCAGTATTTT
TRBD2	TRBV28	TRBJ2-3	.	CASSLPSGGIETQYF	TGTGCCAGCAGTTTACCCAGCGGGGGGATTGAGACGCAGTATTTT
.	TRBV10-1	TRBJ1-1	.	CASSDDGEAFF	TGCGCCAGCAGTGATGACGGTGAAGCTTTCTTT